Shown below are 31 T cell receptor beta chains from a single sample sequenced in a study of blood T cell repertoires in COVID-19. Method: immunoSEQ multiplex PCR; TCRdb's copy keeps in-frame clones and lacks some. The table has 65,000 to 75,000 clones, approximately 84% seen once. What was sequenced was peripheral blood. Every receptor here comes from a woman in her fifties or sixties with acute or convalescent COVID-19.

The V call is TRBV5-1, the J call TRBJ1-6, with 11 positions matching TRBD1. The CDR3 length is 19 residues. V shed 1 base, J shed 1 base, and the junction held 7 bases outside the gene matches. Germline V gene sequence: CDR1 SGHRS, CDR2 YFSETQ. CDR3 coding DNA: TGCGCCAGCAGCTTGACCGGGACAGGGGGATTATCCTATAATTCACCCCTCCACTTT. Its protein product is CASSLTGTGGLSYNSPLHF.

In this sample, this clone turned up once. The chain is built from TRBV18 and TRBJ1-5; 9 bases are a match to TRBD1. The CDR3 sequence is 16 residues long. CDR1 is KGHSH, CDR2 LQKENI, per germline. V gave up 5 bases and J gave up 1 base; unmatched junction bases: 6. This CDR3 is CASSSPGTGSNQPQHF. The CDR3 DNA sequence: TGTGCCAGCTCATCTCCCGGGACAGGGAGCAATCAGCCCCAGCATTTT.

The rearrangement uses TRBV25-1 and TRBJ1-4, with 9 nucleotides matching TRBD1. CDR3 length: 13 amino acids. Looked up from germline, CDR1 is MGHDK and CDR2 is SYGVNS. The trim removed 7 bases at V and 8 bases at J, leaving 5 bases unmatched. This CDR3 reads CASKQGAREKLFF. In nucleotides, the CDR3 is TGTGCCAGCAAACAGGGGGCGCGGGAAAAACTGTTTTTT. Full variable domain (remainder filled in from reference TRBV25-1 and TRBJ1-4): EADIYQTPRYLVIGTGKKITLECSQTMGHDKMYWYQQDPGMELHLIHYSYGVNSTEKGDLSSESTVSRIRTEHFPLTLESARPSHTSQYLCASKQGAREKLFFGSGTQLSVL.

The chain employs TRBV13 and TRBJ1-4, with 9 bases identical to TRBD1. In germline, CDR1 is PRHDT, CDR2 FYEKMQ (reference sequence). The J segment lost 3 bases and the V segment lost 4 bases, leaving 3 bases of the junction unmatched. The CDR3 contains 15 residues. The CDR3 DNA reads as TGTGCCAGCAGCTCTACAGGGGGCTCTAATGAAAAACTGTTTTTT. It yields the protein CASSSTGGSNEKLFF.

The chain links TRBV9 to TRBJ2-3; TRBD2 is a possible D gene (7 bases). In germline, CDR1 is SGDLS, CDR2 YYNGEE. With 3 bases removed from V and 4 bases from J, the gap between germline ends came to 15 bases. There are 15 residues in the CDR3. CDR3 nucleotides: TGTGCCAGCAGCGCTGTGTGGGGGGGCCCAGATACGCAGTATTTT. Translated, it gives CASSAVWGGPDTQYF.

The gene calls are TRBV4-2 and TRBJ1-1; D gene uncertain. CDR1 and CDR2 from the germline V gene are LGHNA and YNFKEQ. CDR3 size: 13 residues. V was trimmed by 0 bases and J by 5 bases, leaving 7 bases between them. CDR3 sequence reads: CASSQDRGTEAFF. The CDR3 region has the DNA TGTGCCAGCAGCCAAGATCGGGGAACTGAAGCTTTCTTT.

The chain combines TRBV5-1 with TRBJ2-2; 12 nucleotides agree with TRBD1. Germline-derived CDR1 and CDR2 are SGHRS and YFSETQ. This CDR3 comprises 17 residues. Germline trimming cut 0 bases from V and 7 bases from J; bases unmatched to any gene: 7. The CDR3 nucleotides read TGCGCCAGCAGCTTGGCCCCGGGACAGGGGGCCGGCGGGGAGCTGTTTTTT. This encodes CASSLAPGQGAGGELFF. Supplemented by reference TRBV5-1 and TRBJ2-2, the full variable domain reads KAGVTQTPRYLIKTRGQQVTLSCSPISGHRSVSWYQQTPGQGLQFLFEYFSETQRNKGNFPGRFSGRQFSNSRSEMNVSTLELGDSALYLCASSLAPGQGAGGELFFGEGSRLTVL.

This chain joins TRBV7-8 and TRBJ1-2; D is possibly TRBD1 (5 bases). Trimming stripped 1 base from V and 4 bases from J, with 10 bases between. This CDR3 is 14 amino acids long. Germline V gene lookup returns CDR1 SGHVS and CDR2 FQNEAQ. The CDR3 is CASSLVQGPYGYTF. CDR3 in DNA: TGTGCCAGCAGCTTAGTTCAGGGCCCCTATGGCTACACCTTC.

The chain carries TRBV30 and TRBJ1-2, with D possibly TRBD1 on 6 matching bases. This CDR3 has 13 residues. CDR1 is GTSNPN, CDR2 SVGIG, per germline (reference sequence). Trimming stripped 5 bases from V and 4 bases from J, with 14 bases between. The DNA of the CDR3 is TGTGCCTGGCGGGACACTTACCGCTATGGCTACACCTTC. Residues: CAWRDTYRYGYTF. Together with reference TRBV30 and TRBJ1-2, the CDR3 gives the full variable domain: SQTIHQWPATLVQPVGSPLSLECTVEGTSNPNLYWYRQAAGRGLQLLFYSVGIGQISSEVPQNLSASRPQDRQFILSSKKLLLSDSGFYLCAWRDTYRYGYTFGSGTRLTVV.

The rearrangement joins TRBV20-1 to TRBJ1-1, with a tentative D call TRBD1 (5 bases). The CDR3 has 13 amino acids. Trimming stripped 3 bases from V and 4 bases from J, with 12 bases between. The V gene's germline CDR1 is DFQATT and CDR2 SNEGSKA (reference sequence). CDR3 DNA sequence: TGCAGTGCTAGTCCAGGGCCCCCCACTGAAGCTTTCTTT. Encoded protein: CSASPGPPTEAFF.

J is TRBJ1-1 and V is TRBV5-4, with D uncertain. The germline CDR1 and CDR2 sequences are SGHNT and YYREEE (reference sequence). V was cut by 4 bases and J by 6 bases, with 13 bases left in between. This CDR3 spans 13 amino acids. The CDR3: CASSLSSYAEAFF. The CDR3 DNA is TGTGCCAGCAGCCTCTCTAGTTACGCTGAAGCTTTCTTT.

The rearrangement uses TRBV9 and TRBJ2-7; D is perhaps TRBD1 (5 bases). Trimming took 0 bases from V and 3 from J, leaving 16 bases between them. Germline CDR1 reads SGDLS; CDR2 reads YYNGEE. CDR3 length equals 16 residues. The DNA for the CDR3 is TGTGCCAGCAGCGTAGTAACGGACACCCCACTCTACGAGCAGTACTTC. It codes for CASSVVTDTPLYEQYF. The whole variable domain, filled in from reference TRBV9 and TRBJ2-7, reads DSGVTQTPKHLITATGQRVTLRCSPRSGDLSVYWYQQSLDQGLQFLIQYYNGEERAKGNILERFSAQQFPDLHSELNLSSLELGDSALYFCASSVVTDTPLYEQYFGPGTRLTVT.

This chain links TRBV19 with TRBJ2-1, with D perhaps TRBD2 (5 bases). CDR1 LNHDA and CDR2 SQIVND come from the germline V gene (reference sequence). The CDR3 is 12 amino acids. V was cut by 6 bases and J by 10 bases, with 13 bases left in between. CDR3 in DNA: TGTGCCAGTAGCTCATGGGAGCGAGAGCAGTTCTTC. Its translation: CASSSWEREQFF.

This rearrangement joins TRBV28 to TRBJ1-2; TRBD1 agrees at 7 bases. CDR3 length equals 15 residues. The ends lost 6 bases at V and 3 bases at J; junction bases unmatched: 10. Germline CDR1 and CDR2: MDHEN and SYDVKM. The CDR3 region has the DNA TGTGCCAGCAGGATTGAGGGGGCTGGACACTATGGCTACACCTTC. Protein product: CASRIEGAGHYGYTF.

CDR3 nucleotide sequence: TGCGCCAGCAGCTCCCTGGTGTTGGGGGCTGGGGACACTGAAGCTTTCTTT. This gives the protein CASSSLVLGAGDTEAFF. The rearrangement links TRBV5-1 to TRBJ1-1, with a possible D match to TRBD1 (6 bases). In germline, CDR1 is SGHRS, CDR2 YFSETQ. The CDR3 contains 17 residues. V was pared by 3 bases and J by 3 bases, with 21 bases between. Combining the CDR3 with reference TRBV5-1 and TRBJ1-1 gives the whole variable domain KAGVTQTPRYLIKTRGQQVTLSCSPISGHRSVSWYQQTPGQGLQFLFEYFSETQRNKGNFPGRFSGRQFSNSRSEMNVSTLELGDSALYLCASSSLVLGAGDTEAFFGQGTRLTVV.

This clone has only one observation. This chain's CDR3 is CASSLASGETQYF. In DNA form, the CDR3 reads TGTGCCAGCAGCTTGGCTAGTGGGGAGACCCAGTACTTC. The rearrangement uses TRBV7-9 and TRBJ2-5; no firm D call. The CDR3 extends over 13 amino acids. V was cut by 3 bases and J by 5 bases, with 10 bases left in between. Germline-derived CDR1 and CDR2 are SEHNR and FQNEAQ (reference sequence).

CDR3 amino acids: CASSLGTDTDTQYF. The DNA of the CDR3 is TGCGCCAGCAGCTTAGGGACTGACACAGATACGCAGTATTTT. V gene TRBV5-1 combines with J gene TRBJ2-3; a possible D gene is TRBD2 (6 bases). Trimming removed 2 bases from V and 2 bases from J, with 9 bases in between. The V gene's germline CDR1 is SGHRS and CDR2 YFSETQ. The CDR3 runs 14 residues.

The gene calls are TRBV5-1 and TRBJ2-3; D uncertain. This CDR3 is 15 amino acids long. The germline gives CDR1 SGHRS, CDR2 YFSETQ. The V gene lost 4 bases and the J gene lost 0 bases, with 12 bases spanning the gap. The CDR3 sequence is CASSPQSPSTDTQYF. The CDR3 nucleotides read TGCGCCAGCAGCCCGCAGTCTCCTAGCACAGATACGCAGTATTTT.

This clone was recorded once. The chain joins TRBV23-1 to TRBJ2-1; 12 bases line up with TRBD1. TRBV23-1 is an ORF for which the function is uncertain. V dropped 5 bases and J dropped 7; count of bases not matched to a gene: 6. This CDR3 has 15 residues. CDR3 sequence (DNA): TGCGCCAGCAGTGGGGGGACAGGGGGCTATAATGAGCAGTTCTTC. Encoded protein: CASSGGTGGYNEQFF.

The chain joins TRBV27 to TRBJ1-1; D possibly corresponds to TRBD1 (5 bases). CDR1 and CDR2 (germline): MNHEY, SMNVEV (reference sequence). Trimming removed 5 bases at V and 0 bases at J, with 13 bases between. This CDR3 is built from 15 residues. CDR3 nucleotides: TGTGCCAGCAGTCTACGGACGGACATGAACACTGAAGCTTTCTTT. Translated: CASSLRTDMNTEAFF.

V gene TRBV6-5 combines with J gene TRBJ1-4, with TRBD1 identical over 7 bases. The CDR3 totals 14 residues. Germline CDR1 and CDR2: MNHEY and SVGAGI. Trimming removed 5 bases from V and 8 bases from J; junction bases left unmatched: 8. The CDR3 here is CASSQGVLGEKLFF. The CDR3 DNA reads TGTGCCAGCAGTCAGGGGGTCCTGGGGGAAAAACTGTTTTTT.

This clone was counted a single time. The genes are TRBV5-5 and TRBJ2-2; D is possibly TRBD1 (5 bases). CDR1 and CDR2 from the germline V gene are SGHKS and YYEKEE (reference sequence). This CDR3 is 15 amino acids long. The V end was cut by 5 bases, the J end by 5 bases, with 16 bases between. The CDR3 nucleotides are TGTGCCAGCAGATTTGACCCTCAGGGAACCGGGGAGCTGTTTTTT. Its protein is CASRFDPQGTGELFF.

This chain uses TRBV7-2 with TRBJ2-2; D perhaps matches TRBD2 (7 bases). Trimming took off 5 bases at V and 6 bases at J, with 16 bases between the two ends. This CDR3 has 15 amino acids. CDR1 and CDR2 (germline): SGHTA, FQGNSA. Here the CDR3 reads CASSPRGGHSGELFF. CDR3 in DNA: TGTGCCAGCAGCCCTAGGGGGGGCCATTCCGGGGAGCTGTTTTTT.

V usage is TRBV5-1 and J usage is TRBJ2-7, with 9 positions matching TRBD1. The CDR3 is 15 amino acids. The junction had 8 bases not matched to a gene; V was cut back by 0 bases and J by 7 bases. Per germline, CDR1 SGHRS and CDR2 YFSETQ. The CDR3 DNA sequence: TGCGCCAGCAGCTTGGCCGGGACAGGGTCTTGGGAGCAGTACTTC. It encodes CASSLAGTGSWEQYF.

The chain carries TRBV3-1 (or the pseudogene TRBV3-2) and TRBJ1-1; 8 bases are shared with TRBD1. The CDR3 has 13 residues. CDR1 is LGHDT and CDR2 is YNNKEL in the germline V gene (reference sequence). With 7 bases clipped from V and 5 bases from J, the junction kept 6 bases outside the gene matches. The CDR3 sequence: CASTTTGGTEAFF. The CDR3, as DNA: TGTGCCAGCACCACAACAGGGGGAACTGAAGCTTTCTTT.

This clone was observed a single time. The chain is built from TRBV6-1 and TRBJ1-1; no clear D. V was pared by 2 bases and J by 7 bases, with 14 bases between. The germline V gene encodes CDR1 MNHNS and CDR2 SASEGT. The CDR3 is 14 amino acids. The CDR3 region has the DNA TGTGCCAGCAGTGAATATTGGAGGGAAGGTGAAGCTTTCTTT. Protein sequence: CASSEYWREGEAFF.

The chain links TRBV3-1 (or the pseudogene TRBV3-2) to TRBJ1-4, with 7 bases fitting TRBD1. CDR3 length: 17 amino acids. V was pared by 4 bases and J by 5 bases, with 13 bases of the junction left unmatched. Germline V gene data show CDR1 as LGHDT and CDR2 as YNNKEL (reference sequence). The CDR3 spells CASSPTGTAVANEKLFF. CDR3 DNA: TGTGCCAGCAGCCCCACCGGGACAGCGGTAGCGAATGAAAAACTGTTTTTT.

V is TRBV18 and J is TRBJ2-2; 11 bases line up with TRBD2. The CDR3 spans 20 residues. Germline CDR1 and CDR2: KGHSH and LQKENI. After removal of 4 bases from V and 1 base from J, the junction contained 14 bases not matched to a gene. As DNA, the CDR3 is TGTGCCAGCTCACTACTTTCTCCAACCGGGACTAGCGGGAACACCGGGGAGCTGTTTTTT. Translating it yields CASSLLSPTGTSGNTGELFF.

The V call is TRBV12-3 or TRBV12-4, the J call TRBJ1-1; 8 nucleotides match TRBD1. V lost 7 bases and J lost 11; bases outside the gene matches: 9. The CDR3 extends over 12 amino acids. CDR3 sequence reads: CASTKDRGRAFF. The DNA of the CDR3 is TGTGCCAGCACCAAAGACAGGGGAAGGGCTTTCTTT.

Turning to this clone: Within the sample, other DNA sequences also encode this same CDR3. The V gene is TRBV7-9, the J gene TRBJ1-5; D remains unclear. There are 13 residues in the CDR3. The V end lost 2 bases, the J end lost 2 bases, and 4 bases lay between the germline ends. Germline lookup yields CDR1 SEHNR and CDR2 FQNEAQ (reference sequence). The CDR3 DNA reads TGTGCCAGCAGCTTATCAGGCAATCAGCCCCAGCATTTT. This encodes CASSLSGNQPQHF.

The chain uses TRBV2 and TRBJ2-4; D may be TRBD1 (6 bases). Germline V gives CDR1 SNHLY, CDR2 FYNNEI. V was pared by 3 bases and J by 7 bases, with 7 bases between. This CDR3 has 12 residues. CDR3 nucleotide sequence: TGTGCCAGCAGTGATCAGGGGAACATTCAGTACTTC. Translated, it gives CASSDQGNIQYF.